This entry lists 14 T cell receptor beta chains sequenced from one sample in a study of early T cells in non-severe SARS-CoV-2 infection. TCRdb fed the 5' RACE reads into MiXCR, producing one record per CDR3 protein. The sample holds some 98,000 distinct CDR3 sequences; around 16% are singletons and the top ten take about 1.3%. The source material was whole blood. These receptors were obtained from an adult who was a healthcare worker with PCR-confirmed SARS-CoV-2 infection or an uninfected control (not recorded which).

V usage is TRBV20-1 and J usage is TRBJ1-4; no reliable D call. V lost 1 base and J 15 bases, leaving 15 bases between the germline ends. The CDR3 spans 12 residues. The V gene's germline CDR1 is DFQATT and CDR2 SNEGSKA (reference sequence). CDR3 nucleotide sequence: TGCAGTGCTAGAGCTAGCAATGAGGGAGTGTTTTTT. This sequence encodes CSARASNEGVFF.

Notes on this clonotype: The germline gene is not matched at one end of the junction; a read error may be the cause. The chain employs TRBV27 and TRBJ2-5; TRBD2 aligns across 8 bases. CDR1 MNHEY and CDR2 SMNVEV come from the germline V gene (reference sequence). The CDR3 is 16 residues long. CDR3 loop: CASSFRLAGIQETQNF. CDR3 coding DNA: TGTGCCAGCAGTTTTCGGTTAGCGGGGATACAAGAGACCCAGAACTTC.

The CDR3 sequence: CASGSPKGTNTGELFF. CDR3 nucleotide sequence: TGTGCTAGTGGTTCCCCGAAGGGGACAAACACCGGGGAGCTGTTTTTT. This chain connects TRBV12-5 to TRBJ2-2; the D gene is possibly TRBD1 (6 bases). Germline lookup yields CDR1 LGHNT and CDR2 FRNRAP. CDR3 length equals 16 residues. V lost 4 bases and J lost 2, with 14 bases in between. Filled out from reference TRBV12-5 and TRBJ2-2, the complete variable domain reads DARVTQTPRHKVTEMGQEVTMRCQPILGHNTVFWYRQTMMQGLELLAYFRNRAPLDDSGMPKDRFSAEMPDATLATLKIQPSEPRDSAVYFCASGSPKGTNTGELFFGEGSRLTVL.

This chain uses TRBV12-5 with TRBJ1-3, with TRBD1 as a possible D gene (6 bases). The germline V and J ends were trimmed by 4 bases and 4 bases, with 17 bases remaining between them. The germline V gene encodes CDR1 LGHNT and CDR2 FRNRAP. CDR3 length: 16 residues. The DNA for the CDR3 is TGTGCTAGTGGTTCTAAGGGGGTGAAATCGGGAAACACCATATATTTT. This sequence encodes CASGSKGVKSGNTIYF.

The chain uses TRBV6-6 and TRBJ2-7; 13 nucleotides line up with TRBD2. Unmatched junction bases numbered 3, after V lost 6 bases and J lost 1 base. The CDR3 totals 15 residues. Germline-derived CDR1 and CDR2 are MNHNY and SVGAGI (reference sequence). The CDR3: CASRPGLAGSYEQYF. The CDR3 DNA sequence: TGTGCCAGCAGGCCGGGACTAGCGGGGTCCTACGAGCAGTACTTC.

Ten or more counts support this clonotype. The V gene is TRBV5-4, the J gene TRBJ2-7; perhaps TRBD2 as D (5 bases). Between the trimmed V and J ends, which lost 4 bases and 2 bases, there was a span of 16 bases. The CDR3 has 15 residues. Germline V CDR1 and CDR2: SGHNT, YYREEE (reference sequence). This CDR3 reads CASSRLRAGAYEQYF. CDR3 in DNA: TGTGCCAGCAGCCGTTTGAGGGCCGGGGCCTACGAGCAGTACTTC.

This chain joins TRBV20-1 and TRBJ2-7, with D tentatively TRBD2 (6 bases). This CDR3 comprises 13 residues. Germline lookup yields CDR1 DFQATT and CDR2 SNEGSKA (reference sequence). The germline V and J ends were trimmed by 4 bases and 3 bases, with 13 bases remaining between them. CDR3 in DNA: TGCAGTGCTAAGGGAGGAGAGGACTACGAGCAGTACTTC. Translated, it gives CSAKGGEDYEQYF.

This chain links TRBV6-6 with TRBJ1-1; 11 bases match TRBD1. Germline V lookup: CDR1 MNHNY, CDR2 SVGAGI (reference sequence). V lost 4 bases and J lost 4; bases outside the gene matches: 8. CDR3 size: 16 residues. The CDR3 bases are TGTGCCAGCAGTTTTTCGGACAGGGGGCCGGTCACTGAAGCTTTCTTT. It translates to CASSFSDRGPVTEAFF.

There are a few counts of this clonotype. The rearrangement uses TRBV20-1 and TRBJ2-1, with a possible D match to TRBD2 (5 bases). V was clipped by 3 bases and J by 15 bases, with 15 bases between them. Germline V lookup: CDR1 DFQATT, CDR2 SNEGSKA (reference sequence). The CDR3 length is 11 residues. Here the CDR3 DNA reads TGCAGTGCTAGGAGGGAGAGAGGCGTGTTCTTC. It translates to CSARRERGVFF.

The J gene is TRBJ1-5, the V gene TRBV6-2 or TRBV6-3; 10 positions match TRBD1. The J segment lost 7 bases and the V segment lost 8 bases, leaving 8 bases of the junction unmatched. From germline, CDR1 is MNHEY and CDR2 SVGEGT. The length of the CDR3 is 14 residues. The CDR3 is CASLSTGGGQPQHF. The CDR3 coding sequence is TGTGCCAGCCTCTCGACAGGGGGCGGACAGCCCCAGCATTTT.

This clonotype was counted between two and nine times. The rearrangement joins TRBV7-6 to TRBJ1-3; D unclear. V lost 5 bases to trimming and J lost 4 bases, with 12 bases between them. Germline V lookup: CDR1 SGHVS, CDR2 FNYEAQ. This CDR3 spans 14 amino acids. The CDR3 nucleotides read TGTGCCAGCAGCCCCCTTTTTGGAGGAAACACCATATATTTT. It encodes CASSPLFGGNTIYF.

This clonotype was counted a few times. The gene calls are TRBV7-6 and TRBJ2-7; tentatively, D is TRBD2 (6 bases). The V end lost 1 base, the J end lost 5 bases, and 6 bases lay between the germline ends. Per the germline V gene, CDR1 is SGHVS and CDR2 is FNYEAQ. The CDR3 runs 12 residues. The CDR3 sequence: CASSLGGDEQYF. The CDR3 DNA follows: TGTGCCAGCAGCTTAGGGGGGGACGAGCAGTACTTC.

This clonotype turned up a few times. The chain uses TRBV11-2 and TRBJ1-1; no firm D call. The V end lost 5 bases, the J end lost 0 bases, and 19 bases lay between the germline ends. Germline assignment: CDR1 SGHAT and CDR2 FQNNGV. CDR3 size: 17 residues. This CDR3 is CASSMFLMDLMNTEAFF. The CDR3 DNA follows: TGTGCCAGCAGCATGTTTTTGATGGACTTGATGAACACTGAAGCTTTCTTT.

The J gene is TRBJ2-5, the V gene TRBV21-1; TRBD2 was called by the table and not checked on the DNA. TRBV21-1 is deemed a pseudogene. This CDR3 spans 13 amino acids. The CDR3 sequence is CASSKGEPSTQYF. DNA for the CDR3: TGTGCCAGCAGCAAAGGGGAGCCCTCGACCCAGTACTTC.